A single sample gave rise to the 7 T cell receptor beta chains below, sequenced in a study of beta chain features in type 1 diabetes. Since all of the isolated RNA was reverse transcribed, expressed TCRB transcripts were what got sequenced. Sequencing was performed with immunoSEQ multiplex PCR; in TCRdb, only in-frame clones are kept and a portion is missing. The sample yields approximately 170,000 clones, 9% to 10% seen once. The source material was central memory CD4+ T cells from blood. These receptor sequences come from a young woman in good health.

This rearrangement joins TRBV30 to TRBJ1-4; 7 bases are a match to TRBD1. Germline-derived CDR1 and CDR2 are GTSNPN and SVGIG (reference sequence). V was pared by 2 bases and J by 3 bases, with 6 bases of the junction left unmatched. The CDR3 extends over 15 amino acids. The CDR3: CAWSRGQRANEKLFF. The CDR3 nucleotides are TGTGCCTGGAGTAGGGGACAGAGGGCTAATGAAAAACTGTTTTTT.

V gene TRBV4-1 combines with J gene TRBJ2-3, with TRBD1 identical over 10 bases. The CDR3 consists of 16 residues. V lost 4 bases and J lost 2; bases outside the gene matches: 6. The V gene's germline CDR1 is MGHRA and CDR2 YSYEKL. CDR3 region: CASSRRQGANTDTQYF. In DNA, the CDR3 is TGCGCCAGCAGCCGTAGACAGGGGGCTAACACAGATACGCAGTATTTT.

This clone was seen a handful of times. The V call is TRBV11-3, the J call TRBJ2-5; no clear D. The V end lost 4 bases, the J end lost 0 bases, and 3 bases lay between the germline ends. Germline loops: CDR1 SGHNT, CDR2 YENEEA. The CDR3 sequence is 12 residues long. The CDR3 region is CASSSYQETQYF. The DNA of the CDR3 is TGTGCCAGCAGCTCCTACCAAGAGACCCAGTACTTC. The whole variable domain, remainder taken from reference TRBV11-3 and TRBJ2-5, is EAGVVQSPRYKIIEKKQPVAFWCNPISGHNTLYWYLQNLGQGPELLIRYENEEAVDDSQLPKDRFSAERLKGVDSTLKIQPAELGDSAVYLCASSSYQETQYFGPGTRLLVL.

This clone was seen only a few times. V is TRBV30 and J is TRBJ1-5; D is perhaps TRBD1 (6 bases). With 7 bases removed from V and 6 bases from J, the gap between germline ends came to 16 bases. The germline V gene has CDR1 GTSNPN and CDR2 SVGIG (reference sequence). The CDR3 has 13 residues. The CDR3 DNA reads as TGTGCCTCCTCGGGGGGGGGCGGTCAGCCCCAGCATTTT. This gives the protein CASSGGGGQPQHF.

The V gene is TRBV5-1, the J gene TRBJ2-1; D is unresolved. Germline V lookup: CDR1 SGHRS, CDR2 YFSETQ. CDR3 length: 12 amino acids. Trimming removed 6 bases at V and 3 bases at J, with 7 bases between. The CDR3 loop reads CASNTDYNEQFF. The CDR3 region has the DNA TGCGCCAGCAATACAGACTACAATGAGCAGTTCTTC.

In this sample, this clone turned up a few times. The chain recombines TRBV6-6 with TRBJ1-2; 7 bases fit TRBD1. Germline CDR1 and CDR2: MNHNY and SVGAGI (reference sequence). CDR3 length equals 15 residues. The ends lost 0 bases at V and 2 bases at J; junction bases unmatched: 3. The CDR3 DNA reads TGTGCCAGCAGTTACTCGGGACAGCGAAACTATGGCTACACCTTC. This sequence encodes CASSYSGQRNYGYTF.

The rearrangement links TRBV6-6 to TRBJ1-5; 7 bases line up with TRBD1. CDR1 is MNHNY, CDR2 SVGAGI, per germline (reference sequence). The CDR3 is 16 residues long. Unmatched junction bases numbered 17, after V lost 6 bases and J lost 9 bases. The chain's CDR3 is CASSSTDRLMVPPQHF. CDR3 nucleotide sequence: TGTGCCAGCAGCTCCACGGACAGGTTGATGGTCCCGCCCCAGCATTTT.